One sample yielded the 14 T cell receptor beta chains listed below, sequenced in a study of memory CD8 T cells in hepatitis C reinfection. Noted time point: peak reinfection, 3 to 8 weeks after reinfection detection. The sorted cells went straight to TCR sequencing with no prior in vitro expansion. TCRdb's table, derived via immunoSEQ multiplex PCR, lists solely in-frame clones and lacks some. The table lists over 35,000 clones, roughly 90% of them singletons, with 1% to 1.5% in the top ten. Sequenced sample: naive CD8+ T cells sorted from blood. These receptors all come from a young man with hepatitis C virus infection.

The chain uses TRBV7-2 and TRBJ1-5; TRBD1 might be the D (5 bases). The V gene's germline CDR1 is SGHTA and CDR2 FQGNSA. The germline V and J ends were trimmed by 2 bases and 2 bases, with 13 bases remaining between them. The CDR3 extends over 16 amino acids. In nucleotides, the CDR3 is TGTGCCAGCAGCTTACCCCAGGGTTATGGCAATCAGCCCCAGCATTTT. As protein: CASSLPQGYGNQPQHF.

The chain couples TRBV19 to TRBJ2-3, with 11 bases lining up with TRBD2. CDR1 LNHDA and CDR2 SQIVND come from the germline V gene (reference sequence). V was pared by 10 bases and J by 4 bases, with 10 bases of the junction left unmatched. This CDR3 is built from 15 residues. CDR3 protein: CAISIAGGPSDTQYF. In DNA form, the CDR3 reads TGTGCCATTTCAATAGCGGGAGGGCCTTCAGATACGCAGTATTTT.

V gene TRBV11-2 combines with J gene TRBJ2-7; D may be TRBD2 (6 bases). The CDR3 is made up of 14 amino acids. Germline CDR1 reads SGHAT; CDR2 reads FQNNGV. Trimming pared 3 bases from V and 2 bases from J, leaving 11 bases between. CDR3: CASSLYAGPYEQYF. DNA of the CDR3: TGTGCCAGCAGCTTGTATGCGGGGCCCTACGAGCAGTACTTC.

The V call is TRBV7-2, the J call TRBJ1-3, with D hard to call. V lost 2 bases and J lost 4, with 15 bases in between. The CDR3 extends over 16 amino acids. In germline, CDR1 is SGHTA, CDR2 FQGNSA. The CDR3 DNA reads TGTGCCAGCAGCTTATCAACCACAATGATGGGAAACACCATATATTTT. It specifies CASSLSTTMMGNTIYF.

The chain recombines TRBV11-1 with TRBJ2-2, with 8 bases aligning to TRBD2. Germline CDR1 SGHAT, CDR2 FQDESV (reference sequence). The CDR3 spans 16 residues. Unmatched junction bases numbered 7, after V lost 1 base and J lost 6 bases. CDR3 region: CASSLELAGRAGELFF. For the CDR3, the DNA is TGTGCCAGCAGCTTAGAGTTAGCGGGAAGGGCCGGGGAGCTGTTTTTT.

The J gene is TRBJ2-1, the V gene TRBV7-8; tentatively, D is TRBD1 (5 bases). The CDR3 has 13 amino acids. Germline CDR1 SGHVS, CDR2 FQNEAQ. Trimming stripped 2 bases from V and 6 bases from J, with 8 bases between. CDR3 bases: TGTGCCAGCAGCTTAACCAGGGTCAATGAGCAGTTCTTC. Translated: CASSLTRVNEQFF.

This clone was found once. The chain is built from TRBV27 and TRBJ2-5, with D possibly being TRBD1 (7 bases). This CDR3 contains 17 residues. Looked up from germline, CDR1 is MNHEY and CDR2 is SMNVEV (reference sequence). Deletions cut 0 bases from V and 2 bases from J, with 16 bases between. This chain's CDR3 is CASSLSTGLADQETQYF. Written as DNA, the CDR3 is TGTGCCAGCAGTTTATCGACAGGGTTAGCGGATCAAGAGACCCAGTACTTC.

The chain has TRBV10-3 and TRBJ2-2; 7 positions match TRBD2. Trimming at V came to 6 bases and at J to 4 bases, leaving 5 bases not matched to a gene. The germline CDR1 and CDR2 sequences are ENHRY and SYGVKD. There are 14 residues in the CDR3. CDR3 sequence reads: CAIRRTSGTGELFF. As DNA, the CDR3 is TGTGCCATCAGACGGACTAGTGGCACCGGGGAGCTGTTTTTT.

The gene calls are TRBV7-8 and TRBJ2-3; perhaps TRBD1 as D (5 bases). CDR1 is SGHVS and CDR2 is FQNEAQ in the germline V gene. The CDR3 is 15 residues long. V lost 4 bases and J lost 2, with 13 bases in between. CDR3: CASSSATELTDTQYF. CDR3 coding DNA: TGTGCCAGCAGCTCTGCGACAGAACTCACAGATACGCAGTATTTT.

The chain couples TRBV30 to TRBJ2-6, with D maybe TRBD1 (5 bases). Germline V gene data show CDR1 as GTSNPN and CDR2 as SVGIG (reference sequence). Trimming removed 4 bases at V and 4 bases at J, with 8 bases between. This CDR3 contains 13 residues. CDR3 in DNA: TGTGCCTGGACAGGGTACGGGGCCAACGTCCTGACTTTC. Protein sequence: CAWTGYGANVLTF.

This rearrangement joins TRBV9 to TRBJ2-5; the D gene is possibly TRBD1 (6 bases). V was trimmed by 2 bases and J by 1 base, leaving 12 bases between them. The CDR3 consists of 15 residues. The V gene's germline CDR1 is SGDLS and CDR2 YYNGEE. CDR3 sequence reads: CASSVGGSPQETQYF. CDR3 nucleotide sequence: TGTGCCAGCAGCGTTGGGGGCAGCCCCCAAGAGACCCAGTACTTC.

This clone was detected a few times. This chain links TRBV6-5 with TRBJ2-7, with D maybe TRBD1 (5 bases). The CDR3 spans 15 residues. The V gene lost 2 bases and the J gene lost 5 bases, with 16 bases spanning the gap. Germline loops: CDR1 MNHEY, CDR2 SVGAGI. CDR3 DNA sequence: TGTGCCAGCAGTTACGAGGAACCTGAAGGGGACGAGCAGTACTTC. Amino acids: CASSYEEPEGDEQYF.

In this sample, this clone turned up once. The chain combines TRBV7-6 with TRBJ2-6; TRBD2 might be the D (7 bases). This CDR3 is 16 amino acids long. With 6 bases removed from V and 4 bases from J, the gap between germline ends came to 16 bases. Germline loops: CDR1 SGHVS, CDR2 FNYEAQ. CDR3 sequence (DNA): TGTGCCAGCAGTTCCGAGGGGGGGACAGGGGCCAACGTCCTGACTTTC. Amino acids: CASSSEGGTGANVLTF.

The rearrangement links TRBV27 to TRBJ1-6; possibly TRBD1 for D (5 bases). Trimming removed 5 bases at V and 9 bases at J, with 8 bases between. The germline gives CDR1 MNHEY, CDR2 SMNVEV (reference sequence). CDR3 length: 12 amino acids. This chain's CDR3 is CASSPQGSPLHF. Here the CDR3 DNA reads TGTGCCAGCAGTCCCCAGGGTTCACCCCTCCACTTT.